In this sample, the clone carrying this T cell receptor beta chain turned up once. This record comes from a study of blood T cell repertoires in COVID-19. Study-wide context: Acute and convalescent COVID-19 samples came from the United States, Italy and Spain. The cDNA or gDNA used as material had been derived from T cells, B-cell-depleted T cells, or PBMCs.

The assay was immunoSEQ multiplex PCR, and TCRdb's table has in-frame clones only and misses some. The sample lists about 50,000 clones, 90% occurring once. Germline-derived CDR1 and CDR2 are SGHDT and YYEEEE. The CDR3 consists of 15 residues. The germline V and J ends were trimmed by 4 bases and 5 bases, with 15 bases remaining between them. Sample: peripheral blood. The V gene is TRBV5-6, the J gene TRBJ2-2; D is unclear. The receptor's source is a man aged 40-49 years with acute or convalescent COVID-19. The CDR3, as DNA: TGTGCCAGCAGCCCCGGTGGTCTAGGAACCGGGGAGCTGTTTTTT. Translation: CASSPGGLGTGELFF.